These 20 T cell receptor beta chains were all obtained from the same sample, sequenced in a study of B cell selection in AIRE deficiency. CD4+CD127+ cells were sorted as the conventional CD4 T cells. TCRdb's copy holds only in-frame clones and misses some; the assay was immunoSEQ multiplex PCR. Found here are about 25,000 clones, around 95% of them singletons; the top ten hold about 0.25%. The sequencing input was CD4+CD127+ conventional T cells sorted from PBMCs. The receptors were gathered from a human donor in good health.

CDR3 sequence reads: CASSQGTGSQPQHF. In DNA, the CDR3 is TGTGCCAGCTCACAGGGGACAGGGAGTCAGCCCCAGCATTTT. The genes are TRBV18 and TRBJ1-5; TRBD1 agrees at 9 bases. With 4 bases clipped from V and 6 bases from J, the junction kept 4 bases outside the gene matches. This CDR3 spans 14 amino acids. Germline values: CDR1 KGHSH, CDR2 LQKENI.

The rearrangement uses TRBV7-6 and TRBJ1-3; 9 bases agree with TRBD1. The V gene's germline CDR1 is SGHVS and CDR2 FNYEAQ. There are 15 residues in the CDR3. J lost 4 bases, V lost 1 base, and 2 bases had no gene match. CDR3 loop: CASSLDRGPGNTIYF. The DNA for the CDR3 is TGTGCCAGCAGCTTAGACAGGGGGCCGGGAAACACCATATATTTT.

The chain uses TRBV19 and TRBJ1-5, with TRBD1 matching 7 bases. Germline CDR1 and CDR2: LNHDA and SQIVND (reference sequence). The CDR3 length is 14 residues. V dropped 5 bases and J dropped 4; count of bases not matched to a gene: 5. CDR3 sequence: CASSRDSLNQPQHF. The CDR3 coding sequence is TGTGCCAGTAGTCGGGACAGCTTAAATCAGCCCCAGCATTTT.

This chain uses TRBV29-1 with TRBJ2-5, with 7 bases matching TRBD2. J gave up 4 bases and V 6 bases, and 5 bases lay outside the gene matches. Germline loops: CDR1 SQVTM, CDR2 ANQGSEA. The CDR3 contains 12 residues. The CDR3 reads CSVTGGRETQYF. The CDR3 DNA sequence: TGCAGCGTGACGGGAGGTCGAGAGACCCAGTACTTC.

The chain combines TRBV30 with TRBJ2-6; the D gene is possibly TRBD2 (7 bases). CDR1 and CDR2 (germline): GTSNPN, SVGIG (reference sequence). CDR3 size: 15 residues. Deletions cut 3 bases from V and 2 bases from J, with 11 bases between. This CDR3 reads CAWSGGGAGANVLTF. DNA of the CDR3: TGTGCCTGGAGCGGAGGGGGGGCTGGGGCCAACGTCCTGACTTTC.

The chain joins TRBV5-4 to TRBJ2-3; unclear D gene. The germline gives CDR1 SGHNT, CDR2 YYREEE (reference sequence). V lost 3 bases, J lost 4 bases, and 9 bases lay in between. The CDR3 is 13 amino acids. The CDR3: CASSWPKADTQYF. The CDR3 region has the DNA TGTGCCAGCAGCTGGCCTAAGGCAGATACGCAGTATTTT.

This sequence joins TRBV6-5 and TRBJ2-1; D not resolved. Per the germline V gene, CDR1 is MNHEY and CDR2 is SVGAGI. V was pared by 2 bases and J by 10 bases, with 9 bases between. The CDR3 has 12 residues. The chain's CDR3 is CASSYSRAEQFF. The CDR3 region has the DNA TGTGCCAGCAGTTACAGCAGAGCCGAGCAGTTCTTC.

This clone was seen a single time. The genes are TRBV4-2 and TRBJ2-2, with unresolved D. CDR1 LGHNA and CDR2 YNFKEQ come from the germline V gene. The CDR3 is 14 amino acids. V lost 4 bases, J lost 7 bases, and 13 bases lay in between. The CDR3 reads CASSLKFEVGELFF. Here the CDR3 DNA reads TGTGCCAGCAGCCTAAAATTCGAGGTCGGGGAGCTGTTTTTT.

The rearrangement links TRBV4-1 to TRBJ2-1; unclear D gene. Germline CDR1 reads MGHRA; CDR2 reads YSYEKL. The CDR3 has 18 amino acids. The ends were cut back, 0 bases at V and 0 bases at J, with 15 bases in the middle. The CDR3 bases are TGCGCCAGCAGCCAAGAAAGATCGGGTAGGAGCTCCTACAATGAGCAGTTCTTC. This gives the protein CASSQERSGRSSYNEQFF.

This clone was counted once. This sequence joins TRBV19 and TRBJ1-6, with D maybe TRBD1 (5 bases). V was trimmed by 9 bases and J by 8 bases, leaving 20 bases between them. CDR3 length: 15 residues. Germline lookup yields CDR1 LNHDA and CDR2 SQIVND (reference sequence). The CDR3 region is CASRPGPLGDSPLHF. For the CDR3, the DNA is TGTGCCAGCCGGCCGGGACCCCTTGGGGATTCACCCCTCCACTTT.

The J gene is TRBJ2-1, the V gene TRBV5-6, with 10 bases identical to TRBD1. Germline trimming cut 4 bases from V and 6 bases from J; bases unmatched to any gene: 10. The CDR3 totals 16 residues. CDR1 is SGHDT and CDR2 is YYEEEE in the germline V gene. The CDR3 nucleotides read TGTGCCAGCAGCCCGCGACAGGGGGCGCCCGGCAATGAGCAGTTCTTC. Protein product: CASSPRQGAPGNEQFF.

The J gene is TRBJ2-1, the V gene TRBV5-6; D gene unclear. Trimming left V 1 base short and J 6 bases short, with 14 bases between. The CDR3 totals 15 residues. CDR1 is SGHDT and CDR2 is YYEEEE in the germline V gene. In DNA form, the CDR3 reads TGTGCCAGCAGCTTGAGGCCCCCTTTTGGCAATGAGCAGTTCTTC. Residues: CASSLRPPFGNEQFF.

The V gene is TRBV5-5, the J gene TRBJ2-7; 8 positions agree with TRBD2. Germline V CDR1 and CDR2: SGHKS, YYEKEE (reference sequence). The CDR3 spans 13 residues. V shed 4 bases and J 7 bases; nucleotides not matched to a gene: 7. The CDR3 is CASSTTGTSEQYF. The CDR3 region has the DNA TGTGCCAGCAGCACCACCGGGACTAGTGAGCAGTACTTC.

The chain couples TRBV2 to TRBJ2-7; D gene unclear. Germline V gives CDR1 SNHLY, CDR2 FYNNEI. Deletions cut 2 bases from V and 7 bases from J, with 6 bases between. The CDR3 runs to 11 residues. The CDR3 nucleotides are TGTGCCAGCAGTGAAAGACCGGAGCAGTACTTC. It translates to CASSERPEQYF.

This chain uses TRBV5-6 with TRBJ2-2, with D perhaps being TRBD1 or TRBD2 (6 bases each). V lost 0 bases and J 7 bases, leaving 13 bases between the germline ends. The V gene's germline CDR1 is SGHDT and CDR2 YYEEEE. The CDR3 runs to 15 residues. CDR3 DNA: TGTGCCAGCAGCTTGGTATCCAGGGGAGGCGGGGAGCTGTTTTTT. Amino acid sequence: CASSLVSRGGGELFF.

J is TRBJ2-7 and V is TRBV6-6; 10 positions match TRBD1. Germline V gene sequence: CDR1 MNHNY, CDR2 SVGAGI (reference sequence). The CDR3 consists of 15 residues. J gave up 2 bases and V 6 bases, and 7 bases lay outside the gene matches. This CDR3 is CASSPRQGAAYEQYF. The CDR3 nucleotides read TGTGCCAGCAGCCCCCGACAGGGGGCTGCCTACGAGCAGTACTTC.

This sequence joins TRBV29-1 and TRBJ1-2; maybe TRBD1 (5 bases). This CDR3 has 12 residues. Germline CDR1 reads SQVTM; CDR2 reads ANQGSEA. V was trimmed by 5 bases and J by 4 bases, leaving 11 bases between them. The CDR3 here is CSVQGGSYGYTF. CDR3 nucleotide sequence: TGCAGCGTTCAGGGAGGAAGCTATGGCTACACCTTC.

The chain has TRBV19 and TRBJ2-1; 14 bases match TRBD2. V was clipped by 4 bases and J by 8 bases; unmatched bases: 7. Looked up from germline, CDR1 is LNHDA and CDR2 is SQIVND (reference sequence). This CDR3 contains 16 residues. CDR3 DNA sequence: TGTGCCAGTAGTACGCCCGGGACTAGCGGGAGTGATGAGCAGTTCTTC. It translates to CASSTPGTSGSDEQFF.

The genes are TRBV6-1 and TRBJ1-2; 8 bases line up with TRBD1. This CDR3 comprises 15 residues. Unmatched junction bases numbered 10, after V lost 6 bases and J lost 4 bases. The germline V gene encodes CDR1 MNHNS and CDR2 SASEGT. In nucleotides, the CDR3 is TGTGCCAGCAGCACCCGGGACAGGACCCCCTATGGCTACACCTTC. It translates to CASSTRDRTPYGYTF.

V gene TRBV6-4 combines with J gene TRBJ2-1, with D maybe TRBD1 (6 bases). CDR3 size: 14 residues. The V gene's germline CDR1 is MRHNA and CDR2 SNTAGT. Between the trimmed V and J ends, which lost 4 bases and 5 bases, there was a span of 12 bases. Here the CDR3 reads CASSGRPGDNEQFF. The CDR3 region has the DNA TGTGCCAGCAGTGGCCGTCCAGGGGACAATGAGCAGTTCTTC.